One TCR beta chain is described in this entry. Its antigen is unknown. V dropped 0 bases and J dropped 0; count of bases not matched to a gene: 10. The CDR3 runs 19 residues. The germline gives CDR1 LGHNA, CDR2 YSLEER. The sample is drawn from a study of shared clonotypes between healthy human individuals. Study-level results: Relative to memory subsets, naive subsets generally showed larger estimated richness. Clonotype sharing levels among donors were expected to vary with sequencing depth.

The data were produced by immunoSEQ multiplex PCR, yet TCRdb's version contains in-frame clones alone and is incomplete. This sample has about 980,000 clones; about 80% occur once, and the top ten carry nearly 1.5%. Negatively enriched CD4+ T cells were divided by CD45RA into naive and memory. Sequencing used memory CD4+ T cells sorted from blood. As for subset: CD45RA-negative fraction. The chain is built from TRBV4-3 and TRBJ2-7; 11 bases are shared with TRBD2. This receptor was identified in a man aged 18 to 29 in good health. The CDR3 here is CASSQETLLAGDRSYEQYF. CDR3 DNA: TGCGCCAGCAGCCAAGAAACCTTACTAGCGGGAGATCGCTCCTACGAGCAGTACTTC.